This T cell receptor (beta chain) was sequenced for a study of tissue T cells after allogeneic stem cell transplantation. Notes on the study in general: Blood and spleen captured only part of the tissue TCR repertoire.

Sequenced by immunoSEQ multiplex PCR; TCRdb stores in-frame clones only, minus some. The table lists several thousand clones, approximately 45% of them singletons. V shed 2 bases and J shed 1 base, with 4 bases lying between them. Per germline, CDR1 KGHPV and CDR2 FQNQEV (reference sequence). The CDR3 consists of 13 residues. Comments on this clone: Its antigen is currently unknown. Each gene name is a mouse one. Read sequence stops 1 residue before the CDR3 end, and the germline J gene provides the missing end.

Sample time point: mouse harvest day 7 after allogeneic transplant. Tail vein injection delivered 10^7 T-cell-depleted bone marrow cells and 10^6 splenic CD5+ T cells. The clonotype originates from a female BALB/c mouse given C57BL/6 T cells with graft-versus-host disease after an allogeneic hematopoietic cell transplant. The specimen sequenced was gut tissue. This rearrangement joins TRBV26 to TRBJ2-3; D call uncertain. The CDR3 DNA, read in part, is TGTGCCAGCAGTCTGACAGGTGCAGAAACGCTGTAT. This encodes CASSLTGAETLY. The whole CDR3 region reads CASSLTGAETLYF. The full variable domain, with the rest looked up from reference TRBV26 and TRBJ2-3, is NSKVIQTPRYLVKGQGQKAKMRCIPEKGHPVVFWYQQNKNNEFKFLINFQNQEVLQQIDMTEKRFSAECPSNSPCSLEIQSSEAGDSALYLCASSLTGAETLYFGSGTRLTVL.